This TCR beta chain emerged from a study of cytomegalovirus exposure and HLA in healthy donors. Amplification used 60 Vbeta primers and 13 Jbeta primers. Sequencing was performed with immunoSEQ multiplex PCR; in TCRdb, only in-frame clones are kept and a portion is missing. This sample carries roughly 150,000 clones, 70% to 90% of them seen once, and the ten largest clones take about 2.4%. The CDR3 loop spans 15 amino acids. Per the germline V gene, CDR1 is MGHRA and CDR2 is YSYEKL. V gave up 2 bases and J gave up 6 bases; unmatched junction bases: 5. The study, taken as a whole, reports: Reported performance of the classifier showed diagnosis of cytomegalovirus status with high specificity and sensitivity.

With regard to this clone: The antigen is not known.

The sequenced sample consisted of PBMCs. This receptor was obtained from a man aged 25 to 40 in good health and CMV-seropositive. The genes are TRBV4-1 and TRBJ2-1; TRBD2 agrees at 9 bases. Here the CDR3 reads CASSQRRGGTNEQFF. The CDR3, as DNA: TGCGCCAGCAGCCAAAGGCGGGGGGGGACCAATGAGCAGTTCTTC.